One sample yielded the 21 T cell receptor beta chains listed below, sequenced in a study of cytomegalovirus exposure and HLA in healthy donors. The PCR made use of 60 Vbeta and 13 Jbeta primers. The assay was immunoSEQ multiplex PCR, and TCRdb's table has in-frame clones only and misses some. The table lists over 200,000 clones, 70% to 90% of them singletons. Sequencing was performed on PBMCs. The origin of the receptors is a human donor in good health.

The chain links TRBV7-8 to TRBJ2-7, with TRBD1 identical over 8 bases. There are 16 residues in the CDR3. Trimming at V came to 1 base and at J to 2 bases, leaving 7 bases not matched to a gene. Germline V lookup: CDR1 SGHVS, CDR2 FQNEAQ. The CDR3 spells CASSLEGQAGAYEQYF. CDR3 nucleotide sequence: TGTGCCAGCAGCTTAGAGGGACAGGCAGGGGCCTACGAGCAGTACTTC.

The gene calls are TRBV4-3 and TRBJ2-2; 8 nucleotides match TRBD2. Trimming took 0 bases from V and 1 from J; bases not matched to a gene: 4. The germline V gene has CDR1 LGHNA and CDR2 YSLEER. CDR3 size: 17 residues. This CDR3 is CASSQDVTSGNTGELFF. The CDR3 DNA follows: TGCGCCAGCAGCCAAGACGTCACTAGCGGGAACACCGGGGAGCTGTTTTTT.

J is TRBJ1-4 and V is TRBV29-1, with 7 bases fitting TRBD1. Germline V lookup: CDR1 SQVTM, CDR2 ANQGSEA. This CDR3 region has 13 residues. V lost 7 bases, J lost 7 bases, and 9 bases stayed unmatched. CDR3 sequence: CSAEQGFGEKLFF. DNA for the CDR3: TGCAGCGCAGAACAGGGGTTTGGTGAAAAACTGTTTTTT.

The gene calls are TRBV7-6 and TRBJ2-7; TRBD2 matches at 8 bases. The J segment lost 0 bases and the V segment lost 5 bases, leaving 6 bases of the junction unmatched. Looked up from germline, CDR1 is SGHVS and CDR2 is FNYEAQ. The CDR3 contains 15 residues. Here the CDR3 reads CASSESSGLSYEQYF. Here the CDR3 DNA reads TGTGCCAGCAGCGAATCTAGCGGGCTCTCCTACGAGCAGTACTTC.

This chain joins TRBV30 and TRBJ2-2; maybe TRBD1 (5 bases). CDR3 length equals 13 residues. V gave up 2 bases and J gave up 4 bases, with 8 bases separating them. CDR1 and CDR2 from the germline V gene are GTSNPN and SVGIG (reference sequence). CDR3 protein: CAWSPGSTGELFF. Written as DNA, the CDR3 is TGTGCCTGGAGTCCAGGGTCCACCGGGGAGCTGTTTTTT.

This chain links TRBV19 with TRBJ2-7, with TRBD1 identical over 10 bases. This CDR3 is built from 16 residues. V was clipped by 5 bases and J by 7 bases; unmatched bases: 14. The germline V gene has CDR1 LNHDA and CDR2 SQIVND (reference sequence). DNA for the CDR3: TGTGCCAGTAGTCACATCCCTGGACAGGGGGTCGGGGAGCAGTACTTC. Its protein product is CASSHIPGQGVGEQYF.

V gene TRBV19 combines with J gene TRBJ2-1, with TRBD2 identical over 11 bases. The V gene's germline CDR1 is LNHDA and CDR2 SQIVND (reference sequence). The CDR3 is made up of 15 amino acids. J lost 9 bases, V lost 5 bases, and 9 bases had no gene match. The CDR3 spells CASSSPGLAVGEQFF. The CDR3, as DNA: TGTGCCAGTAGTTCCCCGGGACTAGCGGTGGGTGAGCAGTTCTTC.

The CDR3 loop reads CASSIGQGSSYEQYF. For the CDR3, the DNA is TGTGCCAGTAGTATTGGACAGGGATCTTCCTACGAGCAGTACTTC. This rearrangement joins TRBV19 to TRBJ2-7; 8 bases align to TRBD1. Germline CDR1 reads LNHDA; CDR2 reads SQIVND (reference sequence). Trimming cost V 3 bases and J 1 base; bases outside gene matches: 5. There are 15 residues in the CDR3.

The chain links TRBV19 to TRBJ2-6, with unresolved D. Per the germline V gene, CDR1 is LNHDA and CDR2 is SQIVND (reference sequence). CDR3 length: 13 amino acids. Trimming took off 7 bases at V and 2 bases at J, with 6 bases between the two ends. The CDR3 sequence is CASIGPGANVLTF. The CDR3 DNA sequence: TGTGCCAGTATCGGTCCTGGGGCCAACGTCCTGACTTTC.

The V call is TRBV27, the J call TRBJ1-5; 7 bases agree with TRBD1. Germline-derived CDR1 and CDR2 are MNHEY and SMNVEV (reference sequence). The CDR3 sequence is 17 residues long. V dropped 3 bases and J dropped 6; count of bases not matched to a gene: 14. The CDR3 spells CASSFVQNGPGGQPQHF. The CDR3 bases are TGTGCCAGCAGTTTTGTCCAGAACGGCCCAGGGGGTCAGCCCCAGCATTTT.

The rearrangement joins TRBV5-1 to TRBJ2-5; TRBD1 matches 10 bases. This CDR3 is 14 amino acids long. Unmatched junction bases numbered 5, after V lost 4 bases and J lost 5 bases. Germline assignment: CDR1 SGHRS and CDR2 YFSETQ. The CDR3 DNA follows: TGCGCCAGCAGCCCGACAGGGGGCTTGGAGACCCAGTACTTC. This codes for CASSPTGGLETQYF.

This chain joins TRBV18 and TRBJ1-1; 8 bases fit TRBD1. Germline V CDR1 and CDR2: KGHSH, LQKENI. The CDR3 covers 14 residues. V shed 5 bases, J shed 7 bases, and the junction held 9 bases outside the gene matches. The CDR3 DNA follows: TGTGCCAGCTCAAAGGGACAGGCGCCCCGTGAAGCTTTCTTT. This gives the protein CASSKGQAPREAFF.

This clone was picked up a small number of times. The rearrangement joins TRBV5-4 to TRBJ1-1, with 9 bases matching TRBD1. Unmatched junction bases numbered 8, after V lost 6 bases and J lost 11 bases. Germline CDR1 and CDR2: SGHNT and YYREEE (reference sequence). The CDR3 runs to 12 residues. CDR3 sequence (DNA): TGTGCCAGCACCCGGGACAGGGAAGGTGCTTTCTTT. It translates to CASTRDREGAFF.

This chain links TRBV20-1 with TRBJ2-1, with D uncertain. The V and J ends lost 6 bases and 6 bases respectively, with 9 bases between them. There are 11 residues in the CDR3. Looked up from germline, CDR1 is DFQATT and CDR2 is SNEGSKA (reference sequence). CDR3 protein: CSALLSNEQFF. CDR3 DNA sequence: TGCAGTGCGCTCCTTAGCAATGAGCAGTTCTTC.

The rearrangement uses TRBV7-2 and TRBJ2-7, with a weak D call TRBD1 (6 bases). The length of the CDR3 is 15 residues. Trimming removed 5 bases from V and 2 bases from J, with 16 bases in between. Germline CDR1 reads SGHTA; CDR2 reads FQGNSA. DNA of the CDR3: TGTGCCAGCAGCACCTACAGGGCCGCCACCTACGAGCAGTACTTC. This codes for CASSTYRAATYEQYF.

The chain joins TRBV5-8 to TRBJ2-5; the match to TRBD2 covers 9 bases. CDR1 is SGHTS and CDR2 is YDEGEE in the germline V gene. CDR3 size: 16 residues. Germline trimming cut 0 bases from V and 1 base from J; bases unmatched to any gene: 4. The CDR3 sequence is CASSLGAGGTQETQYF. CDR3 nucleotide sequence: TGTGCCAGCAGCTTGGGTGCGGGAGGGACCCAAGAGACCCAGTACTTC.

This clone showed up just a few times. This chain links TRBV28 with TRBJ1-2, with 8 bases aligning to TRBD1. This CDR3 is built from 12 residues. Looked up from germline, CDR1 is MDHEN and CDR2 is SYDVKM. V gave up 2 bases and J gave up 12 bases; unmatched junction bases: 5. The CDR3 sequence is CASSLKGQEDTF. Written as DNA, the CDR3 is TGTGCCAGCAGTTTAAAGGGACAGGAGGACACCTTC.

The chain recombines TRBV7-9 with TRBJ2-7, with 10 nucleotides matching TRBD2. The V gene's germline CDR1 is SEHNR and CDR2 FQNEAQ (reference sequence). The CDR3 loop spans 15 amino acids. J lost 1 base, V lost 4 bases, and 4 bases had no gene match. DNA for the CDR3: TGTGCCAGCAGCTCTCGGACTAGCGGATCCTACGAGCAGTACTTC. Its translation: CASSSRTSGSYEQYF.

The chain couples TRBV28 to TRBJ1-2, with 9 bases matching TRBD1. Trimming removed 0 bases from V and 7 bases from J; junction bases left unmatched: 12. Germline V gene sequence: CDR1 MDHEN, CDR2 SYDVKM. The CDR3 is 17 amino acids. In nucleotides, the CDR3 is TGTGCCAGCAGTTTATGGGCGGGGGGACAGGGTGGGGCTGGCTACACCTTC. It yields the protein CASSLWAGGQGGAGYTF.

The V call is TRBV6-4, the J call TRBJ2-2; the match to TRBD1 covers 11 bases. Germline V gene sequence: CDR1 MRHNA, CDR2 SNTAGT. Trimming at V came to 5 bases and at J to 4 bases, leaving 6 bases not matched to a gene. There are 16 residues in the CDR3. The CDR3 sequence is CASSPRTGGRTGELFF. CDR3 in DNA: TGTGCCAGCAGTCCCCGGACAGGGGGCCGCACCGGGGAGCTGTTTTTT.

J is TRBJ2-5 and V is TRBV29-1, with a weak D call TRBD2 (5 bases). The J call is uncertain, as TRBJ2-7 better fits the DNA end. The CDR3 totals 13 residues. Germline-derived CDR1 and CDR2 are SQVTM and ANQGSEA. The CDR3 sequence: CSGAKGLGYEQYF. The CDR3 DNA sequence: TGCAGCGGCGCCAAAGGACTGGGCTACGAGCAGTACTTC.